This paragraph covers one T cell receptor beta chain sequence. Its target is not known. The sample belongs to a study of cytomegalovirus exposure and HLA in healthy donors. Overall study results and limits: Per a later analysis, HLA-associated TCR beta chains showed more clonal expansion than other, equally common TCR beta chains. In an earlier analysis, about 87% or about 30%: the productive usage of most TCR beta V segments. In most subjects, TCR beta sequences reportedly gave accurate predictions of HLA-A and HLA-B alleles. Several of the most significant clusters were apparently associated with common viral pathogens in a later analysis.

This CDR3 region has 14 residues. Trimming stripped 5 bases from V and 4 bases from J, with 18 bases between. CDR1 and CDR2 from the germline V gene are GTSNPN and SVGIG (reference sequence). Researchers ran the PCR with 60 Vbeta and 13 Jbeta primers. Profiling relied on immunoSEQ multiplex PCR, and the TCRdb table lists in-frame clones only, not all of them. The data show around 50,000 clones, around 83% seen once. This TCR was recovered from a man aged 25 to 45 in good health and CMV-seronegative. This rearrangement joins TRBV30 to TRBJ2-7; D not certain. Sequencing used PBMCs. The CDR3 spells CAWSLPHSLYEQYF. The CDR3 DNA reads TGTGCCTGGTCCCTACCCCATTCGTTATACGAGCAGTACTTC.